The source of this TCR beta chain is a study of T cells in narcolepsy. For the study at large: Healthy controls were enrolled alongside patients with narcolepsy type 1 or type 2. Study-wide points: Autoreactive clonotypes reportedly recurred in blood of same and different patients, not controls. Autoreactive clone sequences were missing from some blood memory CD4+ repertoires.

About this clone: What it binds is not known.

Here immunoSEQ multiplex PCR was the method, and the copy in TCRdb shows in-frame clones only, minus some. The table shows around 33,000 clones, with 83% occurring only once. This CDR3 is built from 12 residues. Germline loops: CDR1 SGHTA, CDR2 FQGNSA. V lost 9 bases and J lost 8; bases outside the gene matches: 8. This TCR derives from a human donor with narcolepsy. The source material was CD45RA- memory CD4+ T cells from PBMCs. The rearrangement uses TRBV7-2 and TRBJ2-3; 7 bases fit TRBD2. CDR3 bases: TGTGCCAGTAGGAGCGGGGTGGGTACGCAGTATTTT. It specifies CASRSGVGTQYF.